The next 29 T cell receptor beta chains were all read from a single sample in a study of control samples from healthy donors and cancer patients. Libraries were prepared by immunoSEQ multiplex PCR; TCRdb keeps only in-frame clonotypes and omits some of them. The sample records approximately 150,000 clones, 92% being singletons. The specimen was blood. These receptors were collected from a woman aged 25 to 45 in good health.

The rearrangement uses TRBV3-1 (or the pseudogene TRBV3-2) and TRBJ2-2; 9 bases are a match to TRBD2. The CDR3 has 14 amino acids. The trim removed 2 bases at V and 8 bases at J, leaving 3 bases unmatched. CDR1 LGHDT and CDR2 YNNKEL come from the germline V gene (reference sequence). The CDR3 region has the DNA TGTGCCAGCAGCCAATTAGCGGGAGTAGGGGAGCTGTTTTTT. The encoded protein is CASSQLAGVGELFF.

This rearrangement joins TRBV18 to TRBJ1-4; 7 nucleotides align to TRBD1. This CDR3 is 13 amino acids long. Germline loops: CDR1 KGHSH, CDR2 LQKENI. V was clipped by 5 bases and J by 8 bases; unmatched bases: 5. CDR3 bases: TGTGCCAGCTCAAGACAGGGTGAAGAAAAACTGTTTTTT. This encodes CASSRQGEEKLFF.

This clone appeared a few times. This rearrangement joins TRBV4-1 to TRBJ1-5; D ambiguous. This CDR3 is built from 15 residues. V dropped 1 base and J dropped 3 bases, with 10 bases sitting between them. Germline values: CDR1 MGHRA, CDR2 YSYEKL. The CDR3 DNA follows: TGCGCCAGCAGCCAAGGAGTTGGCTACAATCAGCCCCAGCATTTT. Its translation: CASSQGVGYNQPQHF.

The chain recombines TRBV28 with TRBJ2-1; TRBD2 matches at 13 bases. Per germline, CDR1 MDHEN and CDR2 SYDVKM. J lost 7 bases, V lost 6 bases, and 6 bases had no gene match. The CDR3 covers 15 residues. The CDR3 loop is CASRRTSGSINEQFF. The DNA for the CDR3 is TGTGCCAGCAGACGGACTAGCGGGAGTATAAATGAGCAGTTCTTC.

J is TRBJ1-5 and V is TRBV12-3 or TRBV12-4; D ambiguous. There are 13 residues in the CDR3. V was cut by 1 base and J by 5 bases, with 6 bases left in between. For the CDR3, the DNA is TGTGCCAGCAGTTTAGACGGGGATCAGCCCCAGCATTTT. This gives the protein CASSLDGDQPQHF.

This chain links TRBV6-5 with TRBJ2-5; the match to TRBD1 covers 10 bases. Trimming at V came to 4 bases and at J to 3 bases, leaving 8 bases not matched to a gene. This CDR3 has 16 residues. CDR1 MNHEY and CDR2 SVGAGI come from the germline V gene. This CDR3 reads CASSSFGQGEEETQYF. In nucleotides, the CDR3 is TGTGCCAGCAGTTCCTTCGGACAGGGGGAAGAAGAGACCCAGTACTTC.

CDR3 sequence reads: CASSMVGKFTDTQYF. The CDR3 coding sequence is TGTGCCAGTAGTATGGTTGGCAAGTTCACAGATACGCAGTATTTT. The genes are TRBV19 and TRBJ2-3; D is undetermined. Trimming left V 3 bases short and J 2 bases short, with 12 bases between. This CDR3 has 15 residues. Germline CDR1 LNHDA, CDR2 SQIVND (reference sequence).

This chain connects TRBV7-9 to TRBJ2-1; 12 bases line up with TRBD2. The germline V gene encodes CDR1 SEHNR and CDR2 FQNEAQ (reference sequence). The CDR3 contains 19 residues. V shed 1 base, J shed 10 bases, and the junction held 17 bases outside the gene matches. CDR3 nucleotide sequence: TGTGCCAGCAGCTTAGAAGCCCCACCGGAGACTAGCGGGAGTTGGGAGCAGTTCTTC. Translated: CASSLEAPPETSGSWEQFF.

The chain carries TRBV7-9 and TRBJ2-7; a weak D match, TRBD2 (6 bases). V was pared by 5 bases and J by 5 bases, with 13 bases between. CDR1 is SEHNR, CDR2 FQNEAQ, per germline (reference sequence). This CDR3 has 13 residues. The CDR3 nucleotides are TGTGCCAGCAGCCGCCCTAGCGCTGACGAGCAGTACTTC. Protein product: CASSRPSADEQYF.

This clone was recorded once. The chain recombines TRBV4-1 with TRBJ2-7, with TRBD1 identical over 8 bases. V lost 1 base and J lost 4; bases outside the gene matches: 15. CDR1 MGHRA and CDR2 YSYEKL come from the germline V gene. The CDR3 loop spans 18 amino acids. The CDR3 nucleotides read TGCGCCAGCAGCCAAGTCCCAGGGGGCGAGGGAAAAATATACGAGCAGTACTTC. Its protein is CASSQVPGGEGKIYEQYF.

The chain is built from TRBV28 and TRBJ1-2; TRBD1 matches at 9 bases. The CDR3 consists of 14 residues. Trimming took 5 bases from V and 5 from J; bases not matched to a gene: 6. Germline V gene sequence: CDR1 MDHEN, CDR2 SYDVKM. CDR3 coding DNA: TGTGCCAGCAGTGGGGACAGGGCTCTATATGGCTACACCTTC. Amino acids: CASSGDRALYGYTF.

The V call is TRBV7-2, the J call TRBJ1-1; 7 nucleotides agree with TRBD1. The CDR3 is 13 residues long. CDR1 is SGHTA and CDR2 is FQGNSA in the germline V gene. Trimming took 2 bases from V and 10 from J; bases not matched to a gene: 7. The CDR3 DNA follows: TGTGCCAGCAGCTTAACTAGGGCAGGGGGAGCTTTCTTT. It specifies CASSLTRAGGAFF.

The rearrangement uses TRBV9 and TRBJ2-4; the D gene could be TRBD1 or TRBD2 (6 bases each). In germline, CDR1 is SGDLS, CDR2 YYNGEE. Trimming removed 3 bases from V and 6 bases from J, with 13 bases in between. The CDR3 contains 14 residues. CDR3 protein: CASSAEGGGNIQYF. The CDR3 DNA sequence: TGTGCCAGCAGCGCTGAGGGGGGTGGAAACATTCAGTACTTC.

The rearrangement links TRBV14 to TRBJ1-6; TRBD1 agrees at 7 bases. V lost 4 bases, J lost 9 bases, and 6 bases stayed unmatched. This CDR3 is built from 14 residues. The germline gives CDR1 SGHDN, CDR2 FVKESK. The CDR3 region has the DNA TGTGCCAGCAGCCGACGGGACAGCCCTTCACCCCTCCACTTT. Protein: CASSRRDSPSPLHF.

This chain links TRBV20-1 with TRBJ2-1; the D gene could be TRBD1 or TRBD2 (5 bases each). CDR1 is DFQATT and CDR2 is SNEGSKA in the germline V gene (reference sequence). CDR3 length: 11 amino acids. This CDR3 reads CRADTYNEQFF. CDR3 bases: TGCAGAGCGGACACCTACAATGAGCAGTTCTTC.

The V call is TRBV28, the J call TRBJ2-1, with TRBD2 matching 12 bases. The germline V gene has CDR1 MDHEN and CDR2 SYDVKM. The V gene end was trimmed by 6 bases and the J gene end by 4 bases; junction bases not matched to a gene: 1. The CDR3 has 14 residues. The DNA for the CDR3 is TGTGCCAGCAGGGGGACTAGCGGGTACAATGAGCAGTTCTTC. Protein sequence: CASRGTSGYNEQFF.

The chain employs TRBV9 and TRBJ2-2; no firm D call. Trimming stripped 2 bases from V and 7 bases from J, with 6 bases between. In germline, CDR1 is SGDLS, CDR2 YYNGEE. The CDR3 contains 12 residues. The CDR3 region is CASSVGDGELFF. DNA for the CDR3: TGTGCCAGCAGCGTCGGTGACGGGGAGCTGTTTTTT.

The CDR3 DNA reads as TGTGCCACTAGCTTGGCACGGATGGACTCTGGAAACACCATATATTTT. Its protein is CATSLARMDSGNTIYF. This chain joins TRBV19 and TRBJ1-3; D gene unclear. The germline V and J ends were trimmed by 10 bases and 0 bases, with 19 bases remaining between them. The length of the CDR3 is 16 residues. The germline V gene encodes CDR1 LNHDA and CDR2 SQIVND (reference sequence). Looking up the rest from reference TRBV19 and TRBJ1-3 gives the full variable domain: DGGITQSPKYLFRKEGQNVTLSCEQNLNHDAMYWYRQDPGQGLRLIYYSQIVNDFQKGDIAEGYSVSREKKESFPLTVTSAQKNPTAFYLCATSLARMDSGNTIYFGEGSWLTVV.

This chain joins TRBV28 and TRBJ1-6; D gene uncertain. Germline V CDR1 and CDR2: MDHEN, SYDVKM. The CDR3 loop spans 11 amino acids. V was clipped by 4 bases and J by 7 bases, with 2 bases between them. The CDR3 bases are TGTGCCAGCAGTTCCAATTCACCCCTCCACTTT. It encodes CASSSNSPLHF. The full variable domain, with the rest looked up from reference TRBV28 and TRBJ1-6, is DVKVTQSSRYLVKRTGEKVFLECVQDMDHENMFWYRQDPGLGLRLIYFSYDVKMKEKGDIPEGYSVSREKKERFSLILESASTNQTSMYLCASSSNSPLHFGNGTRLTVT.

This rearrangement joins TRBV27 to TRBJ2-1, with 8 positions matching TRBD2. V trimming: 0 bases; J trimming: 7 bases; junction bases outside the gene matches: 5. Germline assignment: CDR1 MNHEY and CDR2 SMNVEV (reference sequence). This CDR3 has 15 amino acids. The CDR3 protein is CASSLSLAGRNEQFF. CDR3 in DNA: TGTGCCAGCAGTTTATCGTTAGCGGGAAGGAATGAGCAGTTCTTC.

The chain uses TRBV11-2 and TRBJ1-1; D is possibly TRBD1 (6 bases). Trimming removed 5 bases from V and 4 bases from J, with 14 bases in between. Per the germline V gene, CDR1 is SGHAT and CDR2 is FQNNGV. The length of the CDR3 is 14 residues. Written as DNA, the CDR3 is TGTGCCAGCAGCCGCGACAGGCCTGGCACTGAAGCTTTCTTT. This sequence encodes CASSRDRPGTEAFF.

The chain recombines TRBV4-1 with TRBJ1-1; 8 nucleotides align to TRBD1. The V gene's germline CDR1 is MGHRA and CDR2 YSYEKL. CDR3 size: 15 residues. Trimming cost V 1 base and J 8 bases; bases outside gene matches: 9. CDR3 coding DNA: TGCGCCAGCAGCCAAGTGCTGGGACAGGAAAGAGAAGCTTTCTTT. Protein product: CASSQVLGQEREAFF.

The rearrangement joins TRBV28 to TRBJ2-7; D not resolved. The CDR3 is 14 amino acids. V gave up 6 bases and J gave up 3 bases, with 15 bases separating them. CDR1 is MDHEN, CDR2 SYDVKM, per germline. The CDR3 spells CASSKGPRGYEQYF. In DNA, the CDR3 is TGTGCCAGCAGCAAAGGGCCAAGAGGCTACGAGCAGTACTTC.

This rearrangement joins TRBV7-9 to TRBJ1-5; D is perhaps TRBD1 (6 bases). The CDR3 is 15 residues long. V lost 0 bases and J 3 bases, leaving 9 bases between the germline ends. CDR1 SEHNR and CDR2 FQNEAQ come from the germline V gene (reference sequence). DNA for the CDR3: TGTGCCAGCAGCTTAGCCGGACAGTTCAATCAGCCCCAGCATTTT. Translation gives CASSLAGQFNQPQHF.

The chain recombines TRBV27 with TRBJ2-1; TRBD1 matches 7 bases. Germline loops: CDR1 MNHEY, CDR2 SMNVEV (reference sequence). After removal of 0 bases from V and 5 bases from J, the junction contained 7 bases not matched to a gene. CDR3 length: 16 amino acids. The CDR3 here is CASSLSLDRVNNEQFF. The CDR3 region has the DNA TGTGCCAGCAGTTTATCCCTAGACAGGGTCAACAATGAGCAGTTCTTC.

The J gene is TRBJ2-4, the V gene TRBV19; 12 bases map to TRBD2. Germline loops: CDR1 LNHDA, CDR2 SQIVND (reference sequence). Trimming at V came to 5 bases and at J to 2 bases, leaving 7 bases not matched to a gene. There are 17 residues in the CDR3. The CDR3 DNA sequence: TGTGCCAGTAGTGGGCGGACTAGCGGGGTTTCCAAAAACATTCAGTACTTC. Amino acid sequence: CASSGRTSGVSKNIQYF.

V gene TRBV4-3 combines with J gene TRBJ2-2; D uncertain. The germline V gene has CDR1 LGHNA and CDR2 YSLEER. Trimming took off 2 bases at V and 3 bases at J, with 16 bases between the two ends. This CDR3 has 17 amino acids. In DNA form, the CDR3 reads TGCGCCAGCAGCCAAACTGACATCTACACCTACACCGGGGAGCTGTTTTTT. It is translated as CASSQTDIYTYTGELFF.

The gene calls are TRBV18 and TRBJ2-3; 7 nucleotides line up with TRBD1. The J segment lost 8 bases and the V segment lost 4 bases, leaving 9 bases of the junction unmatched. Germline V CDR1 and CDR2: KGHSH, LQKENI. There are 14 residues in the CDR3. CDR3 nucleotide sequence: TGTGCCAGCTCACTGTCCGGGACAGAGATTACGCAGTATTTT. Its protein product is CASSLSGTEITQYF.

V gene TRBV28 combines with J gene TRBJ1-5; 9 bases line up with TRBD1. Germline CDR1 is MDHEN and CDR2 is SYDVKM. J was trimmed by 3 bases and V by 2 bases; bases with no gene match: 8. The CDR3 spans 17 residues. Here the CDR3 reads CASSLPLGTGFNQPQHF. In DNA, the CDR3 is TGTGCCAGCAGTTTACCCCTCGGGACAGGGTTCAATCAGCCCCAGCATTTT. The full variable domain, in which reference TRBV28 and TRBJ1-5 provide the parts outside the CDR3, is DVKVTQSSRYLVKRTGEKVFLECVQDMDHENMFWYRQDPGLGLRLIYFSYDVKMKEKGDIPEGYSVSREKKERFSLILESASTNQTSMYLCASSLPLGTGFNQPQHFGDGTRLSIL.